These 4 T cell receptor beta chains were all obtained from the same sample, sequenced in a study of cytomegalovirus exposure and HLA in healthy donors. In the PCR, 60 Vbeta and 13 Jbeta primers were used. Sequencing was performed with immunoSEQ multiplex PCR; in TCRdb, only in-frame clones are kept and a portion is missing. The sample shows more than 150,000 clones, roughly 80% of them seen only once. Sequencing was done on a sample of PBMCs. Every receptor here comes from a man aged 45-65 years in good health and CMV-seronegative.

V and J are TRBV7-2 and TRBJ2-1; 9 bases fit TRBD1. Trimming removed 5 bases from V and 7 bases from J; junction bases left unmatched: 6. The germline gives CDR1 SGHTA, CDR2 FQGNSA. The CDR3 length is 14 residues. The CDR3 nucleotides read TGTGCCAGCAGCCGGGACAGGGTAGGAAATGAGCAGTTCTTC. This encodes CASSRDRVGNEQFF.

The DNA for the CDR3 is TGTGCCTGGAGTGTCCCCCAGGTACGGCACACCGGGGAGCTGTTTTTT. As protein: CAWSVPQVRHTGELFF. The rearrangement links TRBV30 to TRBJ2-2; the D is unclear. CDR1 and CDR2 (germline): GTSNPN, SVGIG (reference sequence). Trimming left V 0 bases short and J 3 bases short, with 14 bases between. The CDR3 covers 16 residues. The whole variable domain, filled in from reference TRBV30 and TRBJ2-2, reads SQTIHQWPATLVQPVGSPLSLECTVEGTSNPNLYWYRQAAGRGLQLLFYSVGIGQISSEVPQNLSASRPQDRQFILSSKKLLLSDSGFYLCAWSVPQVRHTGELFFGEGSRLTVL.

This chain connects TRBV2 to TRBJ1-2; D may be TRBD1 (5 bases). CDR3 length equals 13 residues. Trimming removed 8 bases from V and 0 bases from J, with 10 bases in between. CDR1 and CDR2 from the germline V gene are SNHLY and FYNNEI. The CDR3 is CASPGQPNYGYTF. The CDR3 DNA reads TGTGCCAGCCCCGGACAACCTAACTATGGCTACACCTTC.

The chain uses TRBV5-1 and TRBJ2-7; 7 nucleotides align to TRBD1. Per germline, CDR1 SGHRS and CDR2 YFSETQ. With 0 bases clipped from V and 2 bases from J, the junction kept 2 bases outside the gene matches. The CDR3 length is 14 residues. The CDR3 here is CASSLEGTAYEQYF. DNA for the CDR3: TGCGCCAGCAGCTTGGAGGGGACAGCCTACGAGCAGTACTTC.